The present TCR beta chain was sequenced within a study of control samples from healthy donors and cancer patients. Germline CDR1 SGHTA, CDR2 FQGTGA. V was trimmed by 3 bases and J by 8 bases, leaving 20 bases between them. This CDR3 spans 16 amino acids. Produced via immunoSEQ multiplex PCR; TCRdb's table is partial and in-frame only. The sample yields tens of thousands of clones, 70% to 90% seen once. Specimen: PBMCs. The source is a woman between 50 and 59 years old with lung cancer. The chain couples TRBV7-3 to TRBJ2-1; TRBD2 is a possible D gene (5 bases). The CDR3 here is CASSFALFGQADEQFF. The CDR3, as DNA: TGTGCCAGCAGCTTCGCCCTCTTCGGGCAAGCGGATGAGCAGTTCTTC.